The 5 T cell receptor beta chains below come from one sample, sequenced in a study of shared clonotypes between healthy human individuals. Generated by immunoSEQ multiplex PCR, the TCRdb table keeps only in-frame clones and is missing some. The sample holds around 500,000 clones, roughly 83% seen once. What was sequenced was PBMCs. The receptors shown here come from a woman aged 40 to 50 in good health. Some clones in this sample may be carry-over from other donors' samples.

Of note for this clone: A much larger clonotype is one base distant, so this may be a read error. J is TRBJ1-6 and V is TRBV6-6; 7 bases line up with TRBD1. Germline-derived CDR1 and CDR2 are MNHNY and SVGAGI (reference sequence). The length of the CDR3 is 14 residues. The CDR3 sequence: CANSKQGRDSPLHF. The CDR3 coding sequence is TGTGCCAACAGTAAACAGGGGCGGGATTCACCCCTCCACTTT.

The CDR3 nucleotides are TGTGCCAGCACCGCGGGGTATCCCATCTACGAGCAGTACTTC. Residues: CASTAGYPIYEQYF. The chain is built from TRBV6-5 and TRBJ2-7; weak D call: TRBD2 (6 bases). With 7 bases removed from V and 3 bases from J, the gap between germline ends came to 16 bases. This CDR3 is built from 14 residues. Per the germline V gene, CDR1 is MNHEY and CDR2 is SVGAGI.

This chain connects TRBV5-4 to TRBJ2-1; 8 bases map to TRBD1. The V gene end was trimmed by 2 bases and the J gene end by 13 bases; junction bases not matched to a gene: 14. The CDR3 loop spans 15 amino acids. CDR1 and CDR2 (germline): SGHNT, YYREEE (reference sequence). The DNA of the CDR3 is TGTGCCAGCAGCTTATACCGGGACAGGACATGGGAACAGTTCTTC. Protein: CASSLYRDRTWEQFF. Together with reference TRBV5-4 and TRBJ2-1, the CDR3 gives the full variable domain: ETGVTQSPTHLIKTRGQQVTLRCSSQSGHNTVSWYQQALGQGPQFIFQYYREEENGRGNFPPRFSGLQFPNYSSELNVNALELDDSALYLCASSLYRDRTWEQFFGPGTRLTVL.

There are a few counts of this clone. The chain combines TRBV30 with TRBJ1-1, with D unclear. Germline V gene data show CDR1 as GTSNPN and CDR2 as SVGIG (reference sequence). The V gene lost 5 bases and the J gene lost 1 base, with 11 bases spanning the gap. CDR3 length: 13 amino acids. The CDR3 region has the DNA TGTGCCTGGGCTCACCTGTCGAACACTGAAGCTTTCTTT. As protein: CAWAHLSNTEAFF.

The chain couples TRBV4-1 to TRBJ2-7, with D possibly TRBD1 on 5 matching bases. Germline V gene data show CDR1 as MGHRA and CDR2 as YSYEKL. This CDR3 contains 14 residues. V dropped 0 bases and J dropped 2 bases, with 8 bases sitting between them. The CDR3 spells CASSQDQGPYEQYF. DNA of the CDR3: TGCGCCAGCAGCCAAGATCAGGGCCCCTACGAGCAGTACTTC.